Below, 21 T cell receptor beta chains from the same sample are listed, as sequenced in a study of monozygotic twins with inflammatory bowel disease. TCRdb re-called the 5' RACE reads and catalogs CDR3 proteins one per entry, DNA excluded. The sample totals fewer than 200,000 distinct CDR3 sequences. The sequenced material came from blood. The receptor set was obtained from a human donor with ulcerative colitis or Crohn's disease, or a healthy co-twin of an affected twin (not recorded which).

V and J are TRBV7-3 and TRBJ2-3; there is no DNA to check the TCRdb D call of TRBD1. This CDR3 comprises 13 residues. The V gene's germline CDR1 is SGHTA and CDR2 FQGTGA. The CDR3 protein is CASSHGQEVTQYF.

Judged by frequency, this clonotype is medium-sized (0.01 to 0.1%). The chain uses TRBV28 and TRBJ2-7. Germline CDR1 and CDR2: MDHEN and SYDVKM. The CDR3 runs to 12 residues. The CDR3 region is CASSSWQYEQYF.

J is TRBJ2-5 and V is TRBV5-1; the TCRdb call, TRBD2, lacks DNA for checking. Germline loops: CDR1 SGHRS, CDR2 YFSETQ. The CDR3 extends over 14 amino acids. The CDR3 spells CASSEAGGQETQYF.

The chain uses TRBV5-1 and TRBJ2-1. The germline V gene has CDR1 SGHRS and CDR2 YFSETQ. The CDR3 consists of 14 residues. CDR3 sequence: CASSLVLNSNEQFF.

V usage is TRBV28 and J usage is TRBJ2-3; TCRdb lists TRBD1, though no DNA is available to test this call. This CDR3 contains 15 residues. The germline gives CDR1 MDHEN, CDR2 SYDVKM. CDR3 in amino acids: CASSLGTYGRNTQYF.

The rearrangement joins TRBV7-8 to TRBJ2-7; TCRdb's D gene call, TRBD2, goes unchecked for lack of DNA. The CDR3 is 12 residues long. Germline values: CDR1 SGHVS, CDR2 FQNEAQ. The CDR3 sequence: CASSLAGSEQYF.

The V and J genes are TRBV18 and TRBJ2-7; TCRdb reports TRBD1, a call that lacks DNA to check it against. Germline values: CDR1 KGHSH, CDR2 LQKENI. The CDR3 extends over 14 amino acids. Here the CDR3 reads CASSSTGGLVEQYF.

The CDR3: CASSLTLGRGTDTQYF. This sequence joins TRBV9 and TRBJ2-3; TCRdb reports TRBD1, a call that lacks DNA to check it against. Germline V gene sequence: CDR1 SGDLS, CDR2 YYNGEE. The CDR3 covers 16 residues.

The V gene is TRBV6-1, the J gene TRBJ1-2; there is no DNA to check the TCRdb D call of TRBD1. Per the germline V gene, CDR1 is MNHNS and CDR2 is SASEGT. There are 15 residues in the CDR3. The CDR3 loop reads CASSEAREGVYGYTF.

The rearrangement uses TRBV28 and TRBJ2-4; TCRdb's D gene call, TRBD1, goes unchecked for lack of DNA. The CDR3 is 17 residues long. Germline V lookup: CDR1 MDHEN, CDR2 SYDVKM. The CDR3 loop reads CASSSFGIRVGKNIQYF.

This chain connects TRBV5-1 to TRBJ1-5. The CDR3 contains 14 residues. Germline lookup yields CDR1 SGHRS and CDR2 YFSETQ. The CDR3 loop is CASSPVDLVGPQHF. Full variable domain (remainder filled in from reference TRBV5-1 and TRBJ1-5): KAGVTQTPRYLIKTRGQQVTLSCSPISGHRSVSWYQQTPGQGLQFLFEYFSETQRNKGNFPGRFSGRQFSNSRSEMNVSTLELGDSALYLCASSPVDLVGPQHFGDGTRLSIL.

The J gene is TRBJ2-7, the V gene TRBV18. CDR1 and CDR2 (germline): KGHSH, LQKENI. This CDR3 spans 15 amino acids. The chain's CDR3 is CASSPTGISSYEQYF.

V is TRBV9 and J is TRBJ2-7. Germline CDR1 reads SGDLS; CDR2 reads YYNGEE. The CDR3 has 13 residues. The CDR3 is CASSEYNGYEQYF.

V and J are TRBV12-3 or TRBV12-4 and TRBJ1-1; without DNA, the TCRdb call of TRBD1 cannot be checked. The CDR3 consists of 14 residues. The CDR3 loop is CASSLRGGNTEAFF.

This chain uses TRBV9 with TRBJ2-3. The length of the CDR3 is 13 residues. Looked up from germline, CDR1 is SGDLS and CDR2 is YYNGEE. CDR3 region: CASSIQSTDTQYF.

This CDR3 is CASSLTGGNIQYF. The chain has TRBV7-2 and TRBJ2-4; TCRdb outputs TRBD2, but without DNA this stays unchecked. Per the germline V gene, CDR1 is SGHTA and CDR2 is FQGNSA. This CDR3 contains 13 residues.

V usage is TRBV20-1 and J usage is TRBJ2-1; TCRdb gives TRBD2 as the D gene, but with no DNA this cannot be confirmed. The CDR3 totals 14 residues. Germline CDR1 DFQATT, CDR2 SNEGSKA (reference sequence). CDR3 sequence reads: CSALGSSGDNEQFF.

The chain employs TRBV7-3 and TRBJ2-1; the TCRdb call, TRBD2, lacks DNA for checking. The CDR3 runs 16 residues. Germline CDR1 reads SGHTA; CDR2 reads FQGTGA. CDR3 loop: CASSPGLAGTANEQFF.

V is TRBV13 and J is TRBJ2-7; absent DNA, TCRdb's TRBD2 call cannot be checked. CDR1 PRHDT and CDR2 FYEKMQ come from the germline V gene (reference sequence). CDR3 length: 16 residues. CDR3 sequence: CASSSGLAGDPYEQYF. The whole variable domain, filled in from reference TRBV13 and TRBJ2-7, reads AAGVIQSPRHLIKEKRETATLKCYPIPRHDTVYWYQQGPGQDPQFLISFYEKMQSDKGSIPDRFSAQQFSDYHSELNMSSLELGDSALYFCASSSGLAGDPYEQYFGPGTRLTVT.

The rearrangement joins TRBV7-4 to TRBJ2-3; TCRdb's D call of TRBD1 is untestable without DNA. This CDR3 contains 18 residues. Germline V gene sequence: CDR1 SGHVT, CDR2 SQSDAQ. CDR3 residues: CASSPEPRPNRRTDTQYF. Full variable domain (remainder filled in from reference TRBV7-4 and TRBJ2-3): GAGVSQSPRYKVAKRGRDVALRCDSISGHVTLYWYRQTLGQGSEVLTYSQSDAQRDKSGRPSGRFSAERPERSVSTLKIQRTEQGDSAVYLCASSPEPRPNRRTDTQYFGPGTRLTVL.

This sequence joins TRBV12-3 or TRBV12-4 and TRBJ1-2; no DNA is available, so the TRBD1 call from TCRdb remains unchecked. The CDR3 has 13 residues. CDR3 region: CASTTTGIDGYTF.